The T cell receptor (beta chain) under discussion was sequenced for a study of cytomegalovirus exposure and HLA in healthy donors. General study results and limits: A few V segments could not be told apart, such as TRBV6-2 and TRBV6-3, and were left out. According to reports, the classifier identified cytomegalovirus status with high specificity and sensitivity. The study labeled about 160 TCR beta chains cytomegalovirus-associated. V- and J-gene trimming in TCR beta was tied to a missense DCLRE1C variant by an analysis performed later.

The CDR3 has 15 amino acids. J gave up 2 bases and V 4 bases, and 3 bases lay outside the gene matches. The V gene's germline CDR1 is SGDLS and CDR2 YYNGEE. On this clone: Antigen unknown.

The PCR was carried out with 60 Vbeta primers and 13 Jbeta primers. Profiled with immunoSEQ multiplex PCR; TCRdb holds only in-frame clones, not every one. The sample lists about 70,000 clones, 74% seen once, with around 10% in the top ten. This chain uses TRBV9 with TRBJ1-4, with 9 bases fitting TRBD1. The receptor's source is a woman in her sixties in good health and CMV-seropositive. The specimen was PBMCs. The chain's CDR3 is CASSQQGATNEKLFF. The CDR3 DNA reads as TGTGCCAGCAGCCAACAGGGGGCGACTAATGAAAAACTGTTTTTT.